Listed below are T cell receptor beta chains from one sample, sequenced in a study of OX40 agonist ivuxolimab in advanced cancers. Profiled with immunoSEQ multiplex PCR; TCRdb holds only in-frame clones, not every one. The table has approximately 100,000 clones, about 85% seen once; the top ten hold 3.5% to 4%. This specimen was CD4+ or CD8+ T cells sorted from blood, taken in a trial of the OX40 agonist ivuxolimab. The receptors were sampled from an adult with an advanced solid tumor such as melanoma, head and neck, liver or kidney cancer. The conserved cysteine and the conserved F or W are not part of the CDR3 here. D genes are given only for firm matches. Expanded clones get a size class; other rows say once, few or many, or leave the size out.

D | V | size | CDR3
NA | TRBV7-7 | NA | ASSLSRYNEQF
NA | TRBV15 | NA | ATSRDRVYSYQETQY
TRBD1 | TRBV5-4 | NA | ASSQATGGNQPQH
NA | TRBV4-2 | NA | ASSPSFSDGGEQY
NA | TRBV19 | NA | ASSIRGVEEKLF
NA | TRBV25-1 | once | ASSQGSTYNEQF
TRBD2 | TRBV6-5 | NA | ASSYSGGADEQF
NA | TRBV10-1 | NA | ASSEIPGNIQY
NA | TRBV6-4 | NA | ASSPGSSYNEQF
NA | TRBV19 | NA | ASSIRKFNEKLF
NA | TRBV23-1 | NA | ASSRGTARNEKLF
TRBD1 | TRBV19 | NA | ASSIPADRGDTGELF
NA | TRBV19 | NA | ASSVTGTGYT
NA | TRBV7-3 | NA | ASSLMGHTGELF
NA | TRBV7-9 | NA | ASSLSVFGGYGYT
NA | TRBV19 | NA | ASSIRGEQPQH
TRBD2 | TRBV7-2 | once | ASSLVSGGSGTGYEQY
TRBD2 | TRBV7-9 | NA | ASSLAREGFYEQF
NA | TRBV2 | once | ASSARTPPVNEQF
NA | TRBV6-6 | NA | ASSYGGTLNTEAF
NA | TRBV29-1 | NA | TGGEDTQY
NA | TRBV5-4 | NA | ASSPDGVKEKLF
TRBD1 | TRBV9 | NA | ASSVYDRGRYHNEQF
TRBD2 | TRBV28 | NA | ASREAGGAYEQY
TRBD1 | TRBV19 | NA | ASSIRQGRMGWDYNEQF
NA | TRBV5-1 | NA | ASSGRGEGNTIY
NA | TRBV27 | NA | ASSFLESPPSKYNEQF
NA | TRBV7-3 | NA | ASGWGRNTEAF
TRBD2 | TRBV7-3 | NA | ASSLRAGGPFHEQY
NA | TRBV28 | NA | ASTPRESPTDTQY
NA | TRBV5-6 | NA | ASSLEGWATEAF
NA | TRBV6-4 | NA | ASSKFAGEKGGYT
TRBD2 | TRBV27 | NA | ASSEAGVPPDTQY
NA | TRBV28 | NA | ASREESDNEQF
NA | TRBV5-4 | NA | ASSLRESNQPQH
NA | TRBV28 | NA | ASSWREQY
TRBD2 | TRBV7-2 | NA | ASSLGLAGAGEEQF
TRBD1 | TRBV7-9 | NA | ASSPYPYRDRGEGEQY
TRBD1 | TRBV5-4 | once | ASRAGTENEQF
TRBD1 | TRBV11-2 | NA | ASSFEQGANSPLH
NA | TRBV2 | NA | ATKALGGEETQY
NA | TRBV4-1 | NA | ASSQGSTGESYEQY
TRBD2 | TRBV2 | few | ASSGLAETREQY
TRBD1 | TRBV5-1 | NA | ASSPGDSAVDEQF
NA | TRBV6-5 | few | ASSYGLNSPLH
NA | TRBV28 | NA | ASRLLGGGEKLF
NA | TRBV5-1 | NA | ASSLPGQETQY
NA | TRBV11-2 | NA | ASSLENPSTDTQY